The 11 T cell receptor beta chains presented below share a single source sample, sequenced in a study of shared clonotypes between healthy human individuals. The assay was immunoSEQ multiplex PCR, and TCRdb's table has in-frame clones only and misses some. The sample consists of 1.5 million to 2.5 million clones, approximately 94% of them appearing once. Terminally differentiated effector memory CD45RA+ cells were excluded by CCR7 positive selection of CD45RO-negative cells. The sample comprised naive CD8+ T cells sorted from blood. All receptors derive from a man between 18 and 35 years old in good health.

Regarding this clone: This specimen includes other DNA sequences encoding the same CDR3. This chain uses TRBV5-4 with TRBJ2-1; D may be TRBD2 (5 bases). CDR3 length: 15 residues. The germline CDR1 and CDR2 sequences are SGHNT and YYREEE (reference sequence). The ends were cut back, 0 bases at V and 1 base at J, with 8 bases in the middle. CDR3 protein: CASSLEGSSYNEQFF. As DNA, the CDR3 is TGTGCCAGCAGCTTGGAAGGGAGTTCCTACAATGAGCAGTTCTTC. Using reference TRBV5-4 and TRBJ2-1 for the parts outside the CDR3, the full variable domain is ETGVTQSPTHLIKTRGQQVTLRCSSQSGHNTVSWYQQALGQGPQFIFQYYREEENGRGNFPPRFSGLQFPNYSSELNVNALELDDSALYLCASSLEGSSYNEQFFGPGTRLTVL.

This sequence joins TRBV10-1 and TRBJ2-7, with D tentatively TRBD2 (6 bases). Per the germline V gene, CDR1 is WNHNN and CDR2 is SYGVQD (reference sequence). CDR3 length equals 14 residues. Trimming took off 2 bases at V and 6 bases at J, with 14 bases between the two ends. The CDR3 protein is CASSEAGTATEQYF. The CDR3 DNA reads TGCGCCAGCAGTGAGGCGGGAACCGCTACCGAGCAGTACTTC.

The gene calls are TRBV6-1 and TRBJ2-7, with D unresolved. Trimming pared 6 bases from V and 1 base from J, leaving 10 bases between. Germline V gene lookup returns CDR1 MNHNS and CDR2 SASEGT. The CDR3 runs to 13 residues. The CDR3 DNA reads TGTGCCAGCAGATATACTCCTTCCTACGAGCAGTACTTC. Protein sequence: CASRYTPSYEQYF.

This chain uses TRBV2 with TRBJ2-7; the D is unclear. From germline, CDR1 is SNHLY and CDR2 FYNNEI. CDR3 length: 14 residues. V shed 7 bases and J shed 7 bases, with 20 bases lying between them. This chain's CDR3 is CASTPESHLWEQYF. In DNA, the CDR3 is TGTGCCAGCACCCCCGAGTCACACCTGTGGGAGCAGTACTTC.

This chain uses TRBV5-6 with TRBJ1-1; 8 nucleotides match TRBD1. The CDR3 runs 15 residues. The V and J ends lost 3 bases and 1 base, in that order; junction bases with no gene match: 5. Germline CDR1 is SGHDT and CDR2 is YYEEEE. This chain's CDR3 is CASSYPGQANTEAFF. The CDR3 bases are TGTGCCAGCAGCTATCCGGGACAGGCGAACACTGAAGCTTTCTTT. The full variable domain, its missing parts supplied by reference TRBV5-6 and TRBJ1-1, is DAGVTQSPTHLIKTRGQQVTLRCSPKSGHDTVSWYQQALGQGPQFIFQYYEEEERQRGNFPDRFSGHQFPNYSSELNVNALLLGDSALYLCASSYPGQANTEAFFGQGTRLTVV.

The chain recombines TRBV30 with TRBJ1-4, with unresolved D. Germline V gene sequence: CDR1 GTSNPN, CDR2 SVGIG (reference sequence). V lost 5 bases, J lost 6 bases, and 10 bases lay in between. CDR3 length equals 12 residues. CDR3 region: CAWSLGDEKLFF. The DNA for the CDR3 is TGTGCCTGGTCCTTGGGTGATGAAAAACTGTTTTTT. The variable domain in full, with the rest retrieved from reference TRBV30 and TRBJ1-4, is SQTIHQWPATLVQPVGSPLSLECTVEGTSNPNLYWYRQAAGRGLQLLFYSVGIGQISSEVPQNLSASRPQDRQFILSSKKLLLSDSGFYLCAWSLGDEKLFFGSGTQLSVL.

V usage is TRBV19 and J usage is TRBJ2-2; the D gene is possibly TRBD1 (6 bases). The V gene's germline CDR1 is LNHDA and CDR2 SQIVND (reference sequence). The CDR3 is 17 amino acids. V lost 5 bases, J lost 3 bases, and 19 bases lay in between. CDR3 in amino acids: CASSLGSGTSYTGELFF. CDR3 sequence (DNA): TGTGCCAGTAGTTTAGGGTCCGGGACAAGTTACACCGGGGAGCTGTTTTTT.

This clone was found once. The chain carries TRBV30 and TRBJ1-6, with D possibly matching TRBD1 (6 bases). V was clipped by 5 bases and J by 6 bases, with 14 bases between them. The CDR3 loop spans 14 amino acids. Germline-derived CDR1 and CDR2 are GTSNPN and SVGIG (reference sequence). The CDR3 DNA follows: TGTGCCTGGGCCAGCGGACAGCCTAATTCACCCCTCCACTTT. Translated: CAWASGQPNSPLHF.

CDR3 in amino acids: CASSQDIGDNTDTQYF. CDR3 sequence (DNA): TGCGCCAGCAGCCAAGATATTGGGGACAACACAGATACGCAGTATTTT. The chain combines TRBV4-1 with TRBJ2-3; TRBD1 is a possible D gene (6 bases). Trimming shortened V by 0 bases and J by 2 bases, and 12 bases separated the two germline ends. The length of the CDR3 is 16 residues. Germline V CDR1 and CDR2: MGHRA, YSYEKL.

With regard to this clone: Other DNA sequences in the same sample also yield this CDR3. This rearrangement joins TRBV7-2 to TRBJ1-5; a possible D gene is TRBD1 (5 bases). The CDR3 is 14 amino acids. Germline CDR1 SGHTA, CDR2 FQGNSA. Trimming stripped 1 base from V and 2 bases from J, with 6 bases between. The CDR3 sequence is CASSLGGGNQPQHF. Written as DNA, the CDR3 is TGTGCCAGCAGCTTAGGGGGGGGCAATCAGCCCCAGCATTTT.

The rearrangement links TRBV27 to TRBJ2-5, with D unresolved. Germline V CDR1 and CDR2: MNHEY, SMNVEV (reference sequence). Trimming took 3 bases from V and 4 from J, leaving 12 bases between them. This CDR3 spans 14 amino acids. The CDR3 DNA is TGTGCCAGCAGTTTGGGTGGGGTCCCAGAGACCCAGTACTTC. It codes for CASSLGGVPETQYF.